Each of the 9 T cell receptor beta chains below was sequenced from the same sample in a study of cytomegalovirus exposure and HLA in healthy donors. Vbeta (60) and Jbeta (13) primers were used in the PCR. Profiling relied on immunoSEQ multiplex PCR, and the TCRdb table lists in-frame clones only, not all of them. The data contain about 160,000 clones, about 81% of them singletons. The sample consisted of PBMCs. Every receptor here comes from a girl aged 10-17 years in good health and CMV-seropositive.

The gene calls are TRBV5-6 and TRBJ2-7; D not resolved. V was pared by 1 base and J by 2 bases, with 13 bases between. Germline assignment: CDR1 SGHDT and CDR2 YYEEEE. The CDR3 is made up of 15 amino acids. The CDR3 here is CASSLIRRGPYEQYF. CDR3 sequence (DNA): TGTGCCAGCAGCTTGATCCGTCGTGGCCCCTACGAGCAGTACTTC.

Many counts were recorded for this clone. The J gene is TRBJ2-6, the V gene TRBV15; D call uncertain. Trimming cost V 5 bases and J 4 bases, with 12 bases left between them. CDR1 is LNHNV, CDR2 YYDKDF, per germline (reference sequence). This CDR3 is built from 15 residues. The DNA of the CDR3 is TGTGCCACCAGCGCGCCCCCGTCCGGGGCCAACGTCCTGACTTTC. Translation: CATSAPPSGANVLTF.

A few counts support this clone. The rearrangement links TRBV7-2 to TRBJ1-2, with 10 bases matching TRBD1. Germline loops: CDR1 SGHTA, CDR2 FQGNSA. The junction had 11 bases not matched to a gene; V was cut back by 5 bases and J by 8 bases. The CDR3 contains 15 residues. The CDR3 loop reads CASSPRQGAVSGYTF. The CDR3, as DNA: TGTGCCAGCAGCCCCCGACAGGGGGCGGTGAGCGGCTACACCTTC.

The rearrangement joins TRBV7-9 to TRBJ2-7; TRBD2 matches 8 bases. The CDR3 length is 13 residues. V lost 10 bases, J lost 5 bases, and 10 bases stayed unmatched. The germline V gene has CDR1 SEHNR and CDR2 FQNEAQ (reference sequence). The DNA for the CDR3 is TGTGCCACCCTGGCGCTAGCGGGCGACGAGCAGTACTTC. Protein sequence: CATLALAGDEQYF.

The V call is TRBV6-1, the J call TRBJ1-5, with D unresolved. The germline gives CDR1 MNHNS, CDR2 SASEGT. CDR3 length: 13 residues. V was pared by 4 bases and J by 0 bases, with 4 bases between. In DNA form, the CDR3 reads TGTGCCAGCAGTGTCGGTAGCAATCAGCCCCAGCATTTT. Its translation: CASSVGSNQPQHF.

The chain employs TRBV11-2 and TRBJ2-1; D possibly corresponds to TRBD2 (6 bases). Germline CDR1 and CDR2: SGHAT and FQNNGV. The CDR3 extends over 20 amino acids. V was cut by 0 bases and J by 4 bases, with 25 bases left in between. CDR3: CASSLDVGVQGWGVYNEQFF. The CDR3 DNA reads as TGTGCCAGCAGCTTAGACGTGGGGGTCCAGGGTTGGGGGGTTTACAATGAGCAGTTCTTC. Full variable domain (missing parts from reference TRBV11-2 and TRBJ2-1): EAGVAQSPRYKIIEKRQSVAFWCNPISGHATLYWYQQILGQGPKLLIQFQNNGVVDDSQLPKDRFSAERLKGVDSTLKIQPAKLEDSAVYLCASSLDVGVQGWGVYNEQFFGPGTRLTVL.

This clone was seen once. The chain is built from TRBV7-3 and TRBJ1-1, with a possible D match to TRBD1 (5 bases). This CDR3 is built from 14 residues. Trimming removed 4 bases at V and 7 bases at J, with 16 bases between. Per germline, CDR1 SGHTA and CDR2 FQGTGA. The CDR3 coding sequence is TGTGCCAGCAGCTCGGGGGGATCCGGGGATGAAGCTTTCTTT. Its translation: CASSSGGSGDEAFF.

This clone has just one count. V and J are TRBV11-2 and TRBJ2-5; tentatively, D is TRBD1 (5 bases). The closer fit of TRBJ2-7 to the DNA end suggests the J call may be wrong. CDR1 and CDR2 (germline): SGHAT, FQNNGV. This CDR3 is built from 14 residues. The CDR3 sequence is CASSLDPGIYEQYF. CDR3 bases: TGTGCCAGCAGCTTAGATCCAGGGATCTACGAGCAGTACTTC.

V and J are TRBV7-9 and TRBJ2-7; a weak D match, TRBD2 (5 bases). The CDR3 consists of 16 residues. Trimming pared 5 bases from V and 2 bases from J, leaving 19 bases between. The germline V gene has CDR1 SEHNR and CDR2 FQNEAQ (reference sequence). The CDR3 is CASSPRAQRNPYEQYF. CDR3 nucleotides: TGTGCCAGCAGCCCGAGGGCTCAACGGAACCCCTACGAGCAGTACTTC. Together with reference TRBV7-9 and TRBJ2-7, the CDR3 gives the full variable domain: DTGVSQNPRHKITKRGQNVTFRCDPISEHNRLYWYRQTLGQGPEFLTYFQNEAQLEKSRLLSDRFSAERPKGSFSTLEIQRTEQGDSAMYLCASSPRAQRNPYEQYFGPGTRLTVT.